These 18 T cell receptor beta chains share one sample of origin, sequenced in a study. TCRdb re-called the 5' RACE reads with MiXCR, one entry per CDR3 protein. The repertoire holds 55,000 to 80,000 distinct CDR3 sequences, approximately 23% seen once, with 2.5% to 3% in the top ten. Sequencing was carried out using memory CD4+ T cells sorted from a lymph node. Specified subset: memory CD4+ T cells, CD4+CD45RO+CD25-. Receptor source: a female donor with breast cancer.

The CDR3 coding sequence is TGTGCCAGCAGTGCTGGGCTGGGGGCCCAGGGGACCCAGCATTTT. Translating it yields CASSAGLGAQGTQHF. V gene TRBV2 combines with J gene TRBJ1-5; D perhaps matches TRBD1 (6 bases). Trimming stripped 4 bases from V and 11 bases from J, with 21 bases between. The CDR3 extends over 15 amino acids. Germline lookup yields CDR1 SNHLY and CDR2 FYNNEI. Looking up the rest from reference TRBV2 and TRBJ1-5 gives the full variable domain: EPEVTQTPSHQVTQMGQEVILRCVPISNHLYFYWYRQILGQKVEFLVSFYNNEISEKSEIFDDQFSVERPDGSNFTLKIRSTKLEDSAMYFCASSAGLGAQGTQHFGDGTRLSIL.

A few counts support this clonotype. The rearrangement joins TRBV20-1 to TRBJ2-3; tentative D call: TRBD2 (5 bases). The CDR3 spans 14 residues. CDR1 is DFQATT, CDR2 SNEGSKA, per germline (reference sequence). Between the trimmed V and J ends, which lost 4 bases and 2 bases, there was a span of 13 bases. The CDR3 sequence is CSATVPSPTDTQYF. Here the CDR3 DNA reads TGCAGTGCTACAGTACCTAGCCCCACAGATACGCAGTATTTT.

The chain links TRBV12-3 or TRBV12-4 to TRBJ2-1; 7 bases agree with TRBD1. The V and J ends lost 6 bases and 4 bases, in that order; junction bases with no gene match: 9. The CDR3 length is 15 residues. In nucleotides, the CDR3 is TGTGCCAGCAGCCCGAAGGGGGCCCAGTACAATGAGCAGTTCTTC. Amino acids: CASSPKGAQYNEQFF.

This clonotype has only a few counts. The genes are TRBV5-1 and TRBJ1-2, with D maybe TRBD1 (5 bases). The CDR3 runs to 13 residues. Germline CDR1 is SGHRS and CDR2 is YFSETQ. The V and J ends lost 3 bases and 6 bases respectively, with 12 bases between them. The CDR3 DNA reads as TGCGCCAGCAGCTATGGGCAGGGCAATGGCTACACCTTC. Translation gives CASSYGQGNGYTF.

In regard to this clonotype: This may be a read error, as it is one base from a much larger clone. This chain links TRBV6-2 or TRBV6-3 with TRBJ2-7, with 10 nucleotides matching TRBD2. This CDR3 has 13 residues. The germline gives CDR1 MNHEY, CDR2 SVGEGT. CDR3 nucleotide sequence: TGTGCCAGCCAGCGGGGGGGCTTCTACGTGCAGTACTTC. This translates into CASQRGGFYVQYF.

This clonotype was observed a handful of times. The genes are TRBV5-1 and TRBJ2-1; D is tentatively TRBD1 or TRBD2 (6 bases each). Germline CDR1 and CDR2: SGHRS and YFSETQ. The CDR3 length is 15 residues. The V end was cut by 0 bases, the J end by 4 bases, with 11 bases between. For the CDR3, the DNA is TGCGCCAGCAGCTTGGATGGAGGGGGTTACAATGAGCAGTTCTTC. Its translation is CASSLDGGGYNEQFF.

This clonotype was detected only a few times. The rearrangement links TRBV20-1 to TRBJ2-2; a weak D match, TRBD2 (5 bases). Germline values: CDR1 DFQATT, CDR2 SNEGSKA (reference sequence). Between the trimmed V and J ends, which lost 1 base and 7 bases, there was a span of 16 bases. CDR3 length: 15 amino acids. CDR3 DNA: TGCAGTGCTAGAGGGCGGGCCCGTTCCTTCGGGGAGCTGTTTTTT. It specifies CSARGRARSFGELFF.

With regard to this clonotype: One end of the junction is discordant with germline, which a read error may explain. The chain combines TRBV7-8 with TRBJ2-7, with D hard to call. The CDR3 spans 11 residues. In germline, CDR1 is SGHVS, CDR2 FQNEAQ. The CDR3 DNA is TGTGCCAGCAGCTTAGAAGGAACAGCCCGCTTC. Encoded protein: CASSLEGTARF.

CDR3 sequence (DNA): TGTGCCAGCAGACTCGACTACGACGATGAGCAGTTCTTC. It specifies CASRLDYDDEQFF. V gene TRBV6-5 combines with J gene TRBJ2-1; possible D gene TRBD2, 5 bases. Germline values: CDR1 MNHEY, CDR2 SVGAGI. This CDR3 region has 13 residues. V was shortened by 6 bases and J by 8 bases, with 14 bases between the two germline ends.

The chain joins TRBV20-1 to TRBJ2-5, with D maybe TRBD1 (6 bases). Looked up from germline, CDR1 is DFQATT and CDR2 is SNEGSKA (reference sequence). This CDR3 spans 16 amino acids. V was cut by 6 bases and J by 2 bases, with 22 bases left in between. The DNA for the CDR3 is TGCAGTGCCCCGAAGGGGGTAACGGGAAATCAAGAGACCCAGTACTTC. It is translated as CSAPKGVTGNQETQYF.

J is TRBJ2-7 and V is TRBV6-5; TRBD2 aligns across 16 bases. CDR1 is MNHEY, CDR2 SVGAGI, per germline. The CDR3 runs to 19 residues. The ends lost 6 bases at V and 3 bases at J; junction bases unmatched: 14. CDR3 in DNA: TGTGCCAGCAGCTCGACAGGGACTAGCGGGAGGGCCGATAGCTACGAGCAGTACTTC. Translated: CASSSTGTSGRADSYEQYF.

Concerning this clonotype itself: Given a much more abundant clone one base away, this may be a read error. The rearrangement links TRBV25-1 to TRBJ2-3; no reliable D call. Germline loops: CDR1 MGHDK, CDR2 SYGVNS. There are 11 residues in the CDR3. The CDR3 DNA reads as TGTGCCAGCAGTGAATTAGAAATGCAGAATTTT. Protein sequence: CASSELEMQNF.

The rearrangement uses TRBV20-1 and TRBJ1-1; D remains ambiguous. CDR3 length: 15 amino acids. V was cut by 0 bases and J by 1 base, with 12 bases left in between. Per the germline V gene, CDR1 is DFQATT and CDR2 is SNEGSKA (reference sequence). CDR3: CSARDPARSNTEAFF. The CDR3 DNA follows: TGCAGTGCTAGAGATCCGGCCAGGTCGAACACTGAAGCTTTCTTT.

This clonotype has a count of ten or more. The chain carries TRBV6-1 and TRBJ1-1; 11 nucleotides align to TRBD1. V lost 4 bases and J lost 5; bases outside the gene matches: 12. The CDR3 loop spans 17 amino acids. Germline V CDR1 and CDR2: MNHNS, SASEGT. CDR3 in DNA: TGTGCCAGCAGTGGCCCGCCGGGACAGGGGGGGTTTACTGAAGCTTTCTTT. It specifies CASSGPPGQGGFTEAFF.

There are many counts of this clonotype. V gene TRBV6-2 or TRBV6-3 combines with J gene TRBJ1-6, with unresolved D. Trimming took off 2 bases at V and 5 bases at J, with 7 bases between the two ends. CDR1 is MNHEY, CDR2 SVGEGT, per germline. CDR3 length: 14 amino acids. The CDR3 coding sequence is TGTGCCAGCAGTTACGGTCAGAATAATTCACCCCTCCACTTT. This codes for CASSYGQNNSPLHF.

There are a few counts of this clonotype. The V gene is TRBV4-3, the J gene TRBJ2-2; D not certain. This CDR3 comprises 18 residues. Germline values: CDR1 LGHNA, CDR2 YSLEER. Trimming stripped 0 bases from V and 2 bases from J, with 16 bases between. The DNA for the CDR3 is TGCGCCAGCAGCCAAGATCTAATGCGCGACACCAACACCGGGGAGCTGTTTTTT. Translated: CASSQDLMRDTNTGELFF.

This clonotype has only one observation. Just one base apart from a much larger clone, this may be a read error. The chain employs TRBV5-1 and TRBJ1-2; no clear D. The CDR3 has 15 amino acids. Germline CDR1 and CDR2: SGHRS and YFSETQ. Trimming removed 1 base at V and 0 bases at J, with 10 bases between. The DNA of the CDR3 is TGCGCCAGCAGCTTGACCGGGTCAGCTAACTATGGCTACACCTTC. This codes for CASSLTGSANYGYTF.

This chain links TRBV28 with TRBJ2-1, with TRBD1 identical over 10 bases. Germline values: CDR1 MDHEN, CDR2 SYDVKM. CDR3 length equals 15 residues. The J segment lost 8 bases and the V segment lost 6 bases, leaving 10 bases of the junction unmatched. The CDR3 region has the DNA TGTGCCAGCAGCCAGGGGGGACAGGGGAGGGATGAGCAGTTCTTC. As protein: CASSQGGQGRDEQFF.